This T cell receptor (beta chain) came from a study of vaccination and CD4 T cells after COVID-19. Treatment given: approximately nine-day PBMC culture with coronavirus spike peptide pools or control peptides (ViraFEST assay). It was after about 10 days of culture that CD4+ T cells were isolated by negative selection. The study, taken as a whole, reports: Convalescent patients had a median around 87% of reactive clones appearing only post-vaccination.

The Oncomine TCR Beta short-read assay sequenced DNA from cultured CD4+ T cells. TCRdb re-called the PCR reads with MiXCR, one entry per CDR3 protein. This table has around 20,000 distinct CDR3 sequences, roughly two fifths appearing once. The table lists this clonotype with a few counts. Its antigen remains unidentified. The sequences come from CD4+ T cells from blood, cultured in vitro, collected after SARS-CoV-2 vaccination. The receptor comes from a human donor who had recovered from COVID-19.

The DNA for the CDR3 is TGTGCCAGCAGCTTGGCCGGGACGCAAGAGACCCAGTACTTC. Protein: CASSLAGTQETQYF. This sequence joins TRBV5-4 and TRBJ2-5; TRBD1 or TRBD2 may be the D gene (5 bases each). CDR3 size: 14 residues. With 0 bases removed from V and 2 bases from J, the gap between germline ends came to 8 bases. CDR1 and CDR2 from the germline V gene are SGHNT and YYREEE (reference sequence).